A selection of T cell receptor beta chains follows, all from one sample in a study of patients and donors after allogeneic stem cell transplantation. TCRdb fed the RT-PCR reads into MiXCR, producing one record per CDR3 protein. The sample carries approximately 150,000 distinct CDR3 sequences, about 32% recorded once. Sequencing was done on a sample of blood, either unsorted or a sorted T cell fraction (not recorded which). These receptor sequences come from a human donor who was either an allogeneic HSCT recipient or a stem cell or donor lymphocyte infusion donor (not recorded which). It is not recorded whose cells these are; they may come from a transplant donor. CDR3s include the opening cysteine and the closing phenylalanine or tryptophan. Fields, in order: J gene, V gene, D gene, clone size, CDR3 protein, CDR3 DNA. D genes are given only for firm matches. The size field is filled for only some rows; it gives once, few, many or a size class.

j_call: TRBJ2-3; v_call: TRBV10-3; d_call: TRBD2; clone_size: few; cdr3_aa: CAITSYGGRETDTQYF; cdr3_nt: TGTGCCATCACATCATACGGCGGGAGGGAGACAGATACGCAGTATTTT
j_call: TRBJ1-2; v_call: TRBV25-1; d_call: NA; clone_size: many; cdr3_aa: CASSDPTRSYGYTF; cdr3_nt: TGTGCCAGCAGTGATCCGACACGTTCGTATGGCTACACCTTC
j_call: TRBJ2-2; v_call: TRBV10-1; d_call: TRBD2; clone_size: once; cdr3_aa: CASSRGASGRTGELFF; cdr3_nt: TGCGCCAGCAGTAGAGGAGCTAGCGGGAGAACCGGGGAGCTGTTTTTT
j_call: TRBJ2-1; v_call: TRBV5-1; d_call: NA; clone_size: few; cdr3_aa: CASSTGLSSYNEQFF; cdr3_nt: TGCGCCAGCAGCACCGGACTTAGCTCCTACAATGAGCAGTTCTTC
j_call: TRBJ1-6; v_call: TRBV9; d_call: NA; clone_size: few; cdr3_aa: CASSVGRGDSPLHF; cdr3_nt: TGTGCCAGCAGCGTAGGCAGGGGAGATTCACCCCTCCACTTT
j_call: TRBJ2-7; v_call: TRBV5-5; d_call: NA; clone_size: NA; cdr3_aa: CASLASEQYF; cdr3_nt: TGTGCCAGCCTAGCGAGCGAGCAGTACTTC
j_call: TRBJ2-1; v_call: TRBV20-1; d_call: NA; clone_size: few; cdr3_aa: CSARDIGSYNEQFF; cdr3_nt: TGCAGTGCTAGAGATATCGGAAGTTACAATGAGCAGTTCTTC
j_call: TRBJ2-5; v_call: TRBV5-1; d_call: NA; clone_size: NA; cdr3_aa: CASSFSPAIQETQYF; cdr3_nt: TGCGCCAGCAGCTTCTCTCCCGCTATCCAAGAGACCCAGTACTTC
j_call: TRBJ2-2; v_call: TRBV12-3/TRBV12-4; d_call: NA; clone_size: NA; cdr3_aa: CASSPSTSTGELFF; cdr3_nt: TGTGCCAGCAGTCCATCGACAAGCACCGGGGAGCTGTTTTTT
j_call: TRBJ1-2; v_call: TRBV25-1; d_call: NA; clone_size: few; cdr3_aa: CASSESRLGGYTF; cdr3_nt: TGTGCCAGCAGTGAAAGTAGGCTGGGTGGCTACACCTTC
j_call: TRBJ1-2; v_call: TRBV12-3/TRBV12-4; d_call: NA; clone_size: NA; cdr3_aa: CASSGGEPGHYGYTF; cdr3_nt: TGTGCCAGCAGTGGGGGGGAGCCAGGACATTATGGCTACACCTTC
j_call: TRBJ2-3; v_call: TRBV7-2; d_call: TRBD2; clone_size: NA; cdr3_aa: CASSSSSGGEHTQYF; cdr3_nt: TGTGCCAGCAGCTCATCTAGCGGAGGCGAGCATACGCAGTATTTT
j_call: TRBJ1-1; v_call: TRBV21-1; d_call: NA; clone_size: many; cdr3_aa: CATGEVGHTEAFF; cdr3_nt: TGTGCCACAGGGGAGGTGGGACACACTGAAGCTTTCTTT
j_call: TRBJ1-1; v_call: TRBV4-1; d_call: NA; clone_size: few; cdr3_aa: CASSQGRRDNTEAFF; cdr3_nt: TGCGCCAGCAGCCAAGGTCGTAGAGATAACACTGAAGCTTTCTTT
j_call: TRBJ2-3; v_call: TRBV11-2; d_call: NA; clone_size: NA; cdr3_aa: CASRFRELTDTQYF; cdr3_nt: TGTGCCAGCAGGTTCCGGGAGCTCACAGATACGCAGTATTTT
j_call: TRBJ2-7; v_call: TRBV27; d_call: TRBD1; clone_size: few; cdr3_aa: CASSFSRDRVYEQYF; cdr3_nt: TGTGCCAGCAGTTTTTCCCGGGACAGGGTCTACGAGCAGTACTTC